The 14 T cell receptor beta chains below were found in one sample sequenced in a study of blood T cell repertoires in COVID-19. TCRdb keeps only in-frame clones here, not all; method: immunoSEQ multiplex PCR. This table holds some 200,000 clones, 70% to 85% found once. The sequencing input was PBMCs or T cells enriched from blood (not recorded which). The receptors originated from a woman aged 45-60 years who had recovered from COVID-19.

This clone was detected only once. The chain combines TRBV7-9 with TRBJ2-1, with 9 bases aligning to TRBD2. Trimming removed 1 base from V and 4 bases from J; junction bases left unmatched: 5. This CDR3 spans 16 amino acids. Germline V gene lookup returns CDR1 SEHNR and CDR2 FQNEAQ (reference sequence). The CDR3 sequence is CASSLVASGMYNEQFF. For the CDR3, the DNA is TGTGCCAGCAGCTTAGTCGCTAGCGGGATGTACAATGAGCAGTTCTTC.

The rearrangement uses TRBV18 and TRBJ2-4, with D possibly TRBD2 on 6 matching bases. V lost 2 bases and J lost 5, with 10 bases in between. The CDR3 loop spans 14 amino acids. From germline, CDR1 is KGHSH and CDR2 LQKENI. The CDR3 nucleotides are TGTGCCAGCTCACCAGCCGGGAGCGAAAACATTCAGTACTTC. It codes for CASSPAGSENIQYF.

This clone appeared a single time. The chain combines TRBV29-1 with TRBJ2-1; possible D gene TRBD1, 5 bases. The CDR3 is 14 amino acids. V was clipped by 4 bases and J by 4 bases, with 14 bases between them. In germline, CDR1 is SQVTM, CDR2 ANQGSEA. The DNA of the CDR3 is TGCAGCGTTGCGAAGGCAGGGTTGTACAATGAGCAGTTCTTC. Amino acid sequence: CSVAKAGLYNEQFF.

The chain recombines TRBV12-5 with TRBJ2-2; D is perhaps TRBD1 (5 bases). Trimming shortened V by 1 base and J by 6 bases, and 12 bases separated the two germline ends. The CDR3 contains 15 residues. Germline V gives CDR1 LGHNT, CDR2 FRNRAP. The chain's CDR3 is CASGLGAGLSGELFF. CDR3 coding DNA: TGTGCTAGTGGTTTGGGCGCAGGGCTTTCCGGGGAGCTGTTTTTT.

This clone was picked up many times. The chain is built from TRBV18 and TRBJ1-6; D ambiguous. The V gene's germline CDR1 is KGHSH and CDR2 LQKENI. Trimming removed 6 bases from V and 8 bases from J, with 17 bases in between. The CDR3 totals 15 residues. CDR3 sequence: CASSLLSSMDSPLHF. The CDR3 DNA reads as TGTGCCAGCTCGCTACTATCAAGTATGGATTCACCCCTCCACTTT.

Relative to its sample, this clone is large. The chain recombines TRBV28 with TRBJ2-3; tentative D call: TRBD1 (5 bases). Trimming took off 2 bases at V and 1 base at J, with 7 bases between the two ends. Germline lookup yields CDR1 MDHEN and CDR2 SYDVKM. The CDR3 runs to 14 residues. The CDR3 coding sequence is TGTGCCAGCAGTTTAGAACAGGGCACAGATACGCAGTATTTT. The encoded protein is CASSLEQGTDTQYF.

This clone was counted a single time. This chain connects TRBV6-2 or TRBV6-3 to TRBJ1-1, with TRBD1 identical over 10 bases. From germline, CDR1 is MNHEY and CDR2 SVGEGT. J was trimmed by 4 bases and V by 4 bases; bases with no gene match: 3. The CDR3 sequence is 14 residues long. The CDR3 is CASSSGQGGTEAFF. CDR3 DNA sequence: TGTGCCAGCAGTTCAGGACAGGGGGGCACTGAAGCTTTCTTT.

The CDR3 nucleotides read TGCGCCAGCAGCAGGAACGGACAGGACTCCTACGAGCAGTACTTC. Translated, it gives CASSRNGQDSYEQYF. The J gene is TRBJ2-7, the V gene TRBV5-1; 7 nucleotides agree with TRBD1. With 4 bases clipped from V and 0 bases from J, the junction kept 7 bases outside the gene matches. The CDR3 is 15 amino acids. Germline loops: CDR1 SGHRS, CDR2 YFSETQ.

This chain links TRBV6-1 with TRBJ2-1, with 7 bases aligning to TRBD2. CDR1 and CDR2 from the germline V gene are MNHNS and SASEGT. Trimming cost V 3 bases and J 8 bases; bases outside gene matches: 4. CDR3 length: 13 residues. The CDR3 region is CASSEGLSDEQFF. The CDR3 DNA reads TGTGCCAGCAGTGAGGGACTATCCGATGAGCAGTTCTTC.

This clone occurred once. This chain joins TRBV6-5 and TRBJ2-2; a weak D match, TRBD2 (5 bases). Deletions cut 0 bases from V and 4 bases from J, with 12 bases between. The CDR3 totals 16 residues. Germline CDR1 is MNHEY and CDR2 is SVGAGI. For the CDR3, the DNA is TGTGCCAGCAGTTACTCCGCAGGACTTACCACCGGGGAGCTGTTTTTT. Translation gives CASSYSAGLTTGELFF.

V and J are TRBV28 and TRBJ1-2; D is unresolved. There are 12 residues in the CDR3. Germline V CDR1 and CDR2: MDHEN, SYDVKM. With 6 bases removed from V and 8 bases from J, the gap between germline ends came to 13 bases. CDR3 sequence reads: CASSFDLLGYTF. The CDR3 region has the DNA TGTGCCAGCAGCTTTGACTTATTGGGCTACACCTTC.

The rearrangement uses TRBV28 and TRBJ1-6; D ambiguous. Deletions cut 3 bases from V and 2 bases from J, with 8 bases between. CDR1 and CDR2 (germline): MDHEN, SYDVKM. The CDR3 contains 15 residues. The CDR3 sequence: CASSFQEAYNSPLHF. The CDR3 nucleotides read TGTGCCAGCAGTTTCCAGGAGGCCTATAATTCACCCCTCCACTTT.

The chain is built from TRBV29-1 and TRBJ2-7, with 10 bases aligning to TRBD2. This CDR3 contains 14 residues. V trimming: 6 bases; J trimming: 3 bases; junction bases outside the gene matches: 8. Germline lookup yields CDR1 SQVTM and CDR2 ANQGSEA. The CDR3 loop reads CSVRSPSGSYEQYF. CDR3 in DNA: TGCAGCGTACGTTCTCCTAGCGGGAGCTACGAGCAGTACTTC.

The V call is TRBV25-1, the J call TRBJ2-1, with 10 positions matching TRBD1. Germline values: CDR1 MGHDK, CDR2 SYGVNS. V trimming: 6 bases; J trimming: 9 bases; junction bases outside the gene matches: 5. CDR3 length: 13 residues. CDR3 DNA: TGTGCCAGCAGGGGACAGGGGATAGGTGAGCAGTTCTTC. Amino acid sequence: CASRGQGIGEQFF.